Listed below are T cell receptor beta chains from one sample, sequenced in a study of cytomegalovirus exposure and HLA in healthy donors. Assay: immunoSEQ multiplex PCR; the TCRdb copy retains only in-frame clones and omits some. The sample carries about 120,000 clones, 81% recorded once. The specimen sequenced was PBMCs. Receptor source: a woman in her thirties or forties in good health and CMV-seronegative. The CDR3 runs from the conserved cysteine through the conserved F or W. The D gene is left open where the match is weak. Size is omitted from some rows. Given values are once, few, many or a class for expanded clones.

v_call	j_call	cdr3_length	clone_size	d_call	cdr3_nt	cdr3_aa
TRBV7-9	TRBJ2-1	15	NA	TRBD1	TGTTCCAGCAGCTTAACGGGACAGGGTATCAATGAGCAGTTCTTC	CSSSLTGQGINEQFF
TRBV28	TRBJ1-1	15	NA	NA	TGTGCCAGCAACCTAGACAGCTATTTGAACACTGAAGCTTTCTTT	CASNLDSYLNTEAFF
TRBV5-6	TRBJ2-1	16	NA	TRBD1	TGTGCCAGCAGCGGGGGGACAGGGGGGGCCTACAATGAGCAGTTCTTC	CASSGGTGGAYNEQFF
TRBV5-6	TRBJ1-1	13	NA	NA	TGTGCCAGCAGCTCTATAATGAACACTGAAGCTTTCTTT	CASSSIMNTEAFF
TRBV7-8	TRBJ1-6	15	NA	TRBD1	TGTGCCAGCAGAAGTAGGACAGGGAGTAATTCACCCCTCCACTTT	CASRSRTGSNSPLHF
TRBV4-3	TRBJ2-7	14	NA	TRBD1	TGCGCCAGCAGCCCCGACAGGGGGCTCTACGAGCAGTACTTC	CASSPDRGLYEQYF
TRBV5-1	TRBJ1-2	14	few	NA	TGCGCCAGCAGCACCCCAGGGGCGGACTATGGCTACACCTTC	CASSTPGADYGYTF
TRBV15	TRBJ2-1	16	NA	TRBD2	TGTGCCACCAGCAGAAAACTAGCGCTGTCCTACAATGAGCAGTTCTTC	CATSRKLALSYNEQFF
TRBV19	TRBJ2-5	17	NA	TRBD2	TGTGCCAGTAGTCCCGGGACTAGCGGGAGTTCTAGGGAGACCCAGTACTTC	CASSPGTSGSSRETQYF
TRBV5-5	TRBJ1-5	13	NA	TRBD1	TGTGCCAGCAGCTTGGGGACAGGGCAGCCCCAGCATTTT	CASSLGTGQPQHF
TRBV15	TRBJ2-3	16	NA	TRBD2	TGTGCCACCAGCGGGGATGGTAGCGGGATCACAGATACGCAGTATTTT	CATSGDGSGITDTQYF